This section outlines one T cell receptor (beta chain) sequence together with its context. This entry belongs to a study of B cell selection in AIRE deficiency. Regulatory T cells were sorted as CD4+CD25hiCD127low/negative cells. Germline V CDR1 and CDR2: GTSNPN, SVGIG (reference sequence). The CDR3 consists of 14 residues. V dropped 0 bases and J dropped 2 bases, with 8 bases sitting between them. Sequencing was performed with immunoSEQ multiplex PCR; in TCRdb, only in-frame clones are kept and a portion is missing. The sample carries about 26,000 clones, about nine tenths recorded once. The V gene is TRBV30, the J gene TRBJ1-5; D not certain. Specimen: CD4+CD25+ Tregs sorted from PBMCs. This sequence was found in a human donor in good health. CDR3 amino acids: CAWSVTGGNQPQHF. The CDR3 region has the DNA TGTGCCTGGAGTGTCACCGGGGGCAATCAGCCCCAGCATTTT.